Presented here are 21 T cell receptor beta chains from one specimen sequenced in a study of OX40 agonist ivuxolimab in advanced cancers. TCRdb keeps only in-frame clones here, not all; method: immunoSEQ multiplex PCR. Of around 100,000 clones in the sample, approximately 91% were seen once. The sequencing used CD4+ or CD8+ T cells sorted from blood, collected in a trial of the OX40 agonist ivuxolimab. The receptors here all came from an adult with an advanced solid tumor such as melanoma, head and neck, liver or kidney cancer.

The chain recombines TRBV5-6 with TRBJ1-2; possible D gene TRBD1, 5 bases. CDR3 length: 16 residues. V lost 2 bases, J lost 6 bases, and 20 bases lay in between. Looked up from germline, CDR1 is SGHDT and CDR2 is YYEEEE. The chain's CDR3 is CASSFKLTGTANGYTF. CDR3 nucleotides: TGTGCCAGCAGCTTTAAACTTACGGGGACGGCAAATGGCTACACCTTC.

In this sample, this clone turned up a few times. The V gene is TRBV19, the J gene TRBJ1-5, with D maybe TRBD1 (6 bases). Germline assignment: CDR1 LNHDA and CDR2 SQIVND (reference sequence). The germline V and J ends were trimmed by 2 bases and 1 base, with 6 bases remaining between them. The CDR3 contains 14 residues. The CDR3 DNA reads as TGTGCCAGTAGTATACAGGGGAGCAATCAGCCCCAGCATTTT. Translation: CASSIQGSNQPQHF.

The rearrangement uses TRBV6-6 and TRBJ1-5; a weak D match, TRBD1 (6 bases). V was cut by 6 bases and J by 5 bases, with 14 bases left in between. Germline V lookup: CDR1 MNHNY, CDR2 SVGAGI (reference sequence). The CDR3 consists of 14 residues. The CDR3 here is CASRTRQADQPQHF. DNA for the CDR3: TGTGCCAGCAGAACAAGACAGGCTGATCAGCCCCAGCATTTT.

This clone was seen a handful of times. The chain combines TRBV5-1 with TRBJ2-7, with 7 bases that match TRBD1. With 0 bases clipped from V and 0 bases from J, the junction kept 15 bases outside the gene matches. The length of the CDR3 is 19 residues. CDR1 SGHRS and CDR2 YFSETQ come from the germline V gene. The CDR3 coding sequence is TGCGCCAGCAGCTTGGAGATTCGTTCTTCGACAGGGATCTCCTACGAGCAGTACTTC. Protein sequence: CASSLEIRSSTGISYEQYF. Full variable domain (missing parts from reference TRBV5-1 and TRBJ2-7): KAGVTQTPRYLIKTRGQQVTLSCSPISGHRSVSWYQQTPGQGLQFLFEYFSETQRNKGNFPGRFSGRQFSNSRSEMNVSTLELGDSALYLCASSLEIRSSTGISYEQYFGPGTRLTVT.

The J gene is TRBJ2-1, the V gene TRBV6-1, with D maybe TRBD2 (5 bases). The CDR3 length is 17 residues. The germline CDR1 and CDR2 sequences are MNHNS and SASEGT. Trimming shortened V by 1 base and J by 4 bases, and 17 bases separated the two germline ends. The CDR3 DNA reads TGTGCCAGCAGTGAAGATGGAAGTAGCGAGACTTACAATGAGCAGTTCTTC. Translation: CASSEDGSSETYNEQFF.

The rearrangement links TRBV5-1 to TRBJ2-5, with 7 bases aligning to TRBD1. CDR1 and CDR2 from the germline V gene are SGHRS and YFSETQ. The trim removed 0 bases at V and 8 bases at J, leaving 10 bases unmatched. CDR3 size: 15 residues. CDR3 nucleotides: TGCGCCAGCAGCTTGGAAGGGACAGCCACCAGAACCCAGTACTTC. This sequence encodes CASSLEGTATRTQYF.

V gene TRBV9 combines with J gene TRBJ2-3, with 9 bases identical to TRBD2. The germline gives CDR1 SGDLS, CDR2 YYNGEE. V was clipped by 4 bases and J by 0 bases; unmatched bases: 9. This CDR3 contains 17 residues. The CDR3 loop reads CASSRGPSGASTDTQYF. The CDR3, as DNA: TGTGCCAGCAGCCGCGGTCCTAGCGGGGCGAGCACAGATACGCAGTATTTT.

The CDR3, as DNA: TGTGCCAGTAGTATAGATCGCCCTAGCGGGGGCACCAATGAGCAGTTCTTC. Translating gives CASSIDRPSGGTNEQFF. V gene TRBV19 combines with J gene TRBJ2-1; TRBD2 agrees at 10 bases. Per germline, CDR1 LNHDA and CDR2 SQIVND (reference sequence). The CDR3 is made up of 17 amino acids. V lost 0 bases and J lost 6; bases outside the gene matches: 8.

CDR3 coding DNA: TGTGCCAGCAGTGAAGGGGGGATTGGAGAGACCCAGTACTTC. Amino acid sequence: CASSEGGIGETQYF. This chain links TRBV25-1 with TRBJ2-5; tentative D call: TRBD2 (6 bases). This CDR3 has 14 residues. V was cut by 2 bases and J by 4 bases, with 11 bases left in between. Germline CDR1 is MGHDK and CDR2 is SYGVNS.

CDR3 nucleotides: TGTGCCAGCCGTGGGCAAACGAACACCGGGGAGCTGTTTTTT. Translating gives CASRGQTNTGELFF. The gene calls are TRBV2 and TRBJ2-2, with D uncertain. The CDR3 extends over 14 amino acids. V lost 8 bases, J lost 0 bases, and 10 bases lay in between. Per germline, CDR1 SNHLY and CDR2 FYNNEI.

The CDR3: CASSKGTRPPTNEKLFF. The CDR3 DNA sequence: TGTGCCAGCAGTAAGGGGACGCGACCTCCAACTAATGAAAAACTGTTTTTT. The rearrangement links TRBV27 to TRBJ1-4, with D perhaps matching TRBD1 (5 bases). Germline CDR1 and CDR2: MNHEY and SMNVEV (reference sequence). Trimming removed 5 bases at V and 0 bases at J, with 16 bases between. The CDR3 has 17 residues.

The chain employs TRBV6-1 and TRBJ1-1; D may be TRBD1 (5 bases). Trimming shortened V by 5 bases and J by 5 bases, and 15 bases separated the two germline ends. CDR1 MNHNS and CDR2 SASEGT come from the germline V gene. The CDR3 runs to 14 residues. This chain's CDR3 is CASSRDPSGTEAFF. CDR3 coding DNA: TGTGCCAGCAGTAGAGATCCCTCAGGGACTGAAGCTTTCTTT.

The gene calls are TRBV7-9 and TRBJ2-3; D uncertain. Germline V lookup: CDR1 SEHNR, CDR2 FQNEAQ (reference sequence). V was pared by 1 base and J by 2 bases, with 7 bases between. The CDR3 is 14 residues long. Here the CDR3 DNA reads TGTGCCAGCAGCTTAGGCCTTTTCACAGATACGCAGTATTTT. Protein product: CASSLGLFTDTQYF. Drawing the rest from reference TRBV7-9 and TRBJ2-3, the complete variable domain is DTGVSQNPRHKITKRGQNVTFRCDPISEHNRLYWYRQTLGQGPEFLTYFQNEAQLEKSRLLSDRFSAERPKGSFSTLEIQRTEQGDSAMYLCASSLGLFTDTQYFGPGTRLTVL.

This rearrangement joins TRBV5-1 to TRBJ2-7; 12 positions match TRBD2. V lost 3 bases to trimming and J lost 2 bases; unmatched junction nucleotides: 9. This CDR3 has 17 amino acids. Germline V lookup: CDR1 SGHRS, CDR2 YFSETQ. This chain's CDR3 is CASSSPWTSGDPYEQYF. The CDR3 DNA sequence: TGCGCCAGCAGCTCCCCCTGGACTAGCGGGGATCCCTACGAGCAGTACTTC.

The rearrangement uses TRBV18 and TRBJ1-5, with 8 bases that match TRBD1. The CDR3 is 15 amino acids. Germline lookup yields CDR1 KGHSH and CDR2 LQKENI. V shed 8 bases and J 1 base; nucleotides not matched to a gene: 7. CDR3 sequence reads: CASQKDRVSNQPQHF. CDR3 bases: TGTGCCAGCCAGAAGGACAGGGTAAGCAATCAGCCCCAGCATTTT. The entire variable domain, with the rest obtained from reference TRBV18 and TRBJ1-5, is as follows: NAGVMQNPRHLVRRRGQEARLRCSPMKGHSHVYWYRQLPEEGLKFMVYLQKENIIDESGMPKERFSAEFPKEGPSILRIQQVVRGDSAAYFCASQKDRVSNQPQHFGDGTRLSIL.

V is TRBV30 and J is TRBJ2-1; TRBD2 might be the D (6 bases). The CDR3 loop spans 16 amino acids. CDR1 GTSNPN and CDR2 SVGIG come from the germline V gene (reference sequence). V lost 3 bases and J lost 5, with 20 bases in between. In DNA, the CDR3 is TGTGCCTGGAGAGGAGGGGCCGGCCAAATGGACAATGAGCAGTTCTTC. This encodes CAWRGGAGQMDNEQFF.

The V call is TRBV29-1, the J call TRBJ1-2; 9 bases are a match to TRBD1. This CDR3 region has 15 residues. Germline loops: CDR1 SQVTM, CDR2 ANQGSEA. J gave up 4 bases and V 8 bases, and 14 bases lay outside the gene matches. The DNA of the CDR3 is TGCAGCCCCCACCGGGACAGGGATACGTGCTATGGCTACACCTTC. Protein sequence: CSPHRDRDTCYGYTF.

The J gene is TRBJ2-1, the V gene TRBV10-3; D is possibly TRBD1 (6 bases). This CDR3 contains 17 residues. The germline CDR1 and CDR2 sequences are ENHRY and SYGVKD. The germline V and J ends were trimmed by 4 bases and 1 base, with 17 bases remaining between them. Here the CDR3 DNA reads TGTGCCATCAGTGTCACTACGACAGGTCTGTCCTACAATGAGCAGTTCTTC. Translated, it gives CAISVTTTGLSYNEQFF.

This sequence joins TRBV19 and TRBJ2-1; a possible D gene is TRBD2 (5 bases). Deletions cut 2 bases from V and 5 bases from J, with 16 bases between. The CDR3 is 16 residues long. The germline gives CDR1 LNHDA, CDR2 SQIVND (reference sequence). In DNA form, the CDR3 reads TGTGCCAGTAGTATAAAGGTCTTTCGAGCGGACAATGAGCAGTTCTTC. Translated: CASSIKVFRADNEQFF.

The chain employs TRBV27 and TRBJ2-5, with TRBD2 as a possible D gene (6 bases). This CDR3 has 16 residues. Germline loops: CDR1 MNHEY, CDR2 SMNVEV (reference sequence). V lost 2 bases and J 1 base, leaving 14 bases between the germline ends. CDR3: CASSLRWAGIQETQYF. The CDR3 nucleotides are TGTGCCAGCAGTTTACGGTGGGCGGGGATCCAAGAGACCCAGTACTTC.

J is TRBJ1-5 and V is TRBV18; D uncertain. V shed 3 bases and J shed 0 bases, with 6 bases lying between them. This CDR3 is built from 14 residues. Germline-derived CDR1 and CDR2 are KGHSH and LQKENI. CDR3 loop: CASSPSNSNQPQHF. The DNA of the CDR3 is TGTGCCAGCTCACCGTCGAATAGCAATCAGCCCCAGCATTTT.